Sequencing of this T cell receptor beta chain was carried out in a study of blood T cell repertoires in COVID-19. Produced via immunoSEQ multiplex PCR; TCRdb's table is partial and in-frame only. The sample records 85,000 to 95,000 clones, 80% to 90% being singletons. Unmatched junction bases numbered 4, after V lost 3 bases and J lost 8 bases. The CDR3 has 13 residues. Germline CDR1 reads LGHNA; CDR2 reads YNFKEQ. Input material: peripheral blood. The receptor was derived from a woman older than 75 with acute or convalescent COVID-19. The chain carries TRBV4-2 and TRBJ2-1, with 7 bases that match TRBD2. The CDR3 DNA is TGTGCCAGCAGCCAGCAGCGGGGTTATGAGCAGTTCTTC. The encoded protein is CASSQQRGYEQFF.